The 28 T cell receptor beta chains in this list originate from one sample, sequenced in a study of CD8+ T cells in alopecia areata. The sequencing template was cDNA reverse transcribed from extracted RNA. TCRdb's table, derived via immunoSEQ multiplex PCR, lists solely in-frame clones and lacks some. The data hold approximately 200,000 clones, with around 43% observed a single time. Treatment reported: oral pan-JAK inhibitor, 5-10 mg twice daily. Here the sequenced sample was CD4+ T cells sorted from blood, taken around week 37, from a patient treated with tofacitinib. All receptors derive from a human donor with alopecia areata.

In this sample, this clone turned up a few times. V and J are TRBV18 and TRBJ1-3, with D unresolved. Germline loops: CDR1 KGHSH, CDR2 LQKENI. The germline V and J ends were trimmed by 3 bases and 4 bases, with 16 bases remaining between them. The CDR3 contains 16 residues. This chain's CDR3 is CASSPNPGTAGNTIYF. In nucleotides, the CDR3 is TGTGCCAGCTCACCTAACCCGGGAACAGCCGGAAACACCATATATTTT. Complete variable domain (other parts from reference TRBV18 and TRBJ1-3): NAGVMQNPRHLVRRRGQEARLRCSPMKGHSHVYWYRQLPEEGLKFMVYLQKENIIDESGMPKERFSAEFPKEGPSILRIQQVVRGDSAAYFCASSPNPGTAGNTIYFGEGSWLTVV.

The V call is TRBV4-1, the J call TRBJ2-7, with D possibly being TRBD2 (6 bases). This CDR3 is built from 16 residues. Germline CDR1 reads MGHRA; CDR2 reads YSYEKL. Trimming removed 1 base at V and 0 bases at J, with 13 bases between. This CDR3 is CASSQGGLQSSYEQYF. CDR3 DNA: TGCGCCAGCAGCCAAGGGGGACTTCAGAGCTCCTACGAGCAGTACTTC.

This clone has only a few counts. The V call is TRBV19, the J call TRBJ2-7; 7 bases map to TRBD1. J lost 3 bases, V lost 5 bases, and 7 bases had no gene match. CDR3 length: 14 amino acids. CDR1 LNHDA and CDR2 SQIVND come from the germline V gene (reference sequence). The chain's CDR3 is CASSRQGLNYEQYF. As DNA, the CDR3 is TGTGCCAGTAGTCGACAGGGCCTCAACTACGAGCAGTACTTC.

This clone turned up a few times. V usage is TRBV4-1 and J usage is TRBJ2-6; no firm D call. CDR3 length: 20 amino acids. The V gene lost 3 bases and the J gene lost 0 bases, with 21 bases spanning the gap. Germline V CDR1 and CDR2: MGHRA, YSYEKL. CDR3 nucleotide sequence: TGCGCCAGCAGCCATTCAACGACTCGGTTAGGTGTCTCTGGGGCCAACGTCCTGACTTTC. As protein: CASSHSTTRLGVSGANVLTF.

The rearrangement links TRBV9 to TRBJ2-6; D unclear. The length of the CDR3 is 18 residues. Germline values: CDR1 SGDLS, CDR2 YYNGEE. Trimming took 3 bases from V and 0 from J, leaving 16 bases between them. The CDR3 loop reads CASSGYVPGDSGANVLTF. The CDR3 nucleotides read TGTGCCAGCAGCGGGTATGTCCCCGGAGACTCTGGGGCCAACGTCCTGACTTTC.

In regard to this clone: Other DNA sequences in this specimen translate into the identical CDR3. The rearrangement links TRBV6-5 to TRBJ1-1, with D unresolved. V lost 2 bases and J 1 base, leaving 5 bases between the germline ends. The CDR3 covers 13 residues. The germline V gene encodes CDR1 MNHEY and CDR2 SVGAGI. The DNA of the CDR3 is TGTGCCAGCAGTTACGGGCAGAACACTGAAGCTTTCTTT. This sequence encodes CASSYGQNTEAFF.

The chain couples TRBV27 to TRBJ2-5, with 8 bases fitting TRBD1. This CDR3 comprises 15 residues. CDR1 and CDR2 from the germline V gene are MNHEY and SMNVEV (reference sequence). Germline trimming cut 4 bases from V and 1 base from J; bases unmatched to any gene: 5. For the CDR3, the DNA is TGTGCCAGCAGTTGGGCAGGGGGCTTCCAAGAGACCCAGTACTTC. It is translated as CASSWAGGFQETQYF.

This clone was picked up a small number of times. This chain connects TRBV9 to TRBJ2-2, with no clear D. V was cut by 0 bases and J by 6 bases, with 12 bases left in between. Germline V gene data show CDR1 as SGDLS and CDR2 as YYNGEE. The CDR3 covers 15 residues. The CDR3 DNA reads TGTGCCAGCAGCGTAGCTCGATGGGGTCCCGGGGAGCTGTTTTTT. It specifies CASSVARWGPGELFF.

This chain uses TRBV4-1 with TRBJ2-7; unclear D gene. The germline V gene has CDR1 MGHRA and CDR2 YSYEKL. This CDR3 has 13 amino acids. Trimming took 0 bases from V and 8 from J, leaving 11 bases between them. The CDR3 coding sequence is TGCGCCAGCAGCCAAGATTGGCAAGCGAAGCAGTACTTC. Its protein is CASSQDWQAKQYF.

This clone was seen only once. V gene TRBV30 combines with J gene TRBJ1-3, with 7 bases aligning to TRBD1. Germline lookup yields CDR1 GTSNPN and CDR2 SVGIG (reference sequence). V lost 3 bases, J lost 12 bases, and 8 bases stayed unmatched. This CDR3 is built from 12 residues. Here the CDR3 DNA reads TGTGCCTGGAGCCCTACAGGGGCCGACATATATTTT. As protein: CAWSPTGADIYF.

The J gene is TRBJ1-1, the V gene TRBV30; no clear D. CDR3 length: 13 residues. CDR1 GTSNPN and CDR2 SVGIG come from the germline V gene (reference sequence). The germline V and J ends were trimmed by 0 bases and 11 bases, with 16 bases remaining between them. In DNA, the CDR3 is TGTGCCTGGAGTGTAGTGGTCAGGCCGTCGGCTTTCTTT. Translation: CAWSVVVRPSAFF. The full variable domain, in which reference TRBV30 and TRBJ1-1 provide the parts outside the CDR3, is SQTIHQWPATLVQPVGSPLSLECTVEGTSNPNLYWYRQAAGRGLQLLFYSVGIGQISSEVPQNLSASRPQDRQFILSSKKLLLSDSGFYLCAWSVVVRPSAFFGQGTRLTVV.

In its sample, this clone was seen a few times. The chain has TRBV7-3 and TRBJ2-5; TRBD2 matches 7 bases. The CDR3 covers 14 residues. In germline, CDR1 is SGHTA, CDR2 FQGTGA. V shed 2 bases and J 3 bases; nucleotides not matched to a gene: 3. CDR3 amino acids: CASSLFGTKETQYF. CDR3 nucleotide sequence: TGTGCCAGCAGCTTATTTGGGACTAAAGAGACCCAGTACTTC.

The rearrangement uses TRBV9 and TRBJ1-4; TRBD1 aligns across 9 bases. CDR1 and CDR2 from the germline V gene are SGDLS and YYNGEE. CDR3 length equals 15 residues. V lost 4 bases to trimming and J lost 6 bases; unmatched junction nucleotides: 7. The CDR3 loop reads CASSTLGQGDEKLFF. The DNA for the CDR3 is TGTGCCAGCAGCACGTTGGGACAGGGCGATGAAAAACTGTTTTTT.

This clone was observed a few times. The J gene is TRBJ1-1, the V gene TRBV18, with 9 bases lining up with TRBD1. Germline trimming cut 1 base from V and 1 base from J; bases unmatched to any gene: 1. Per the germline V gene, CDR1 is KGHSH and CDR2 is LQKENI. This CDR3 comprises 15 residues. The CDR3 DNA sequence: TGTGCCAGCTCACCACGGGACAGGGAGAACACTGAAGCTTTCTTT. Its protein is CASSPRDRENTEAFF.

The rearrangement uses TRBV29-1 and TRBJ2-3, with D tentatively TRBD1 (6 bases). The ends were cut back, 7 bases at V and 2 bases at J, with 10 bases in the middle. Germline CDR1 and CDR2: SQVTM and ANQGSEA. CDR3 length equals 12 residues. The CDR3 sequence is CSADRDTDTQYF. CDR3 DNA: TGCAGCGCGGACAGAGACACAGATACGCAGTATTTT.

This chain connects TRBV7-8 to TRBJ2-5; D is perhaps TRBD2 (6 bases). The germline V and J ends were trimmed by 4 bases and 5 bases, with 8 bases remaining between them. The CDR3 runs to 12 residues. Germline lookup yields CDR1 SGHVS and CDR2 FQNEAQ. CDR3 loop: CASSSLAETQYF. The CDR3 DNA sequence: TGTGCCAGCAGCTCCCTAGCGGAGACCCAGTACTTC.

J is TRBJ1-2 and V is TRBV30; D not certain. The CDR3 covers 13 residues. Trimming removed 3 bases from V and 8 bases from J, with 16 bases in between. Germline CDR1 is GTSNPN and CDR2 is SVGIG (reference sequence). DNA for the CDR3: TGTGCCTGGAGACCGGCGGAAGTAGGCGGCTACACCTTC. Its protein product is CAWRPAEVGGYTF.

This clone was observed a few times. This sequence joins TRBV4-2 and TRBJ2-7; 10 nucleotides agree with TRBD2. The CDR3 is made up of 16 amino acids. V trimming: 1 base; J trimming: 5 bases; junction bases outside the gene matches: 8. Per germline, CDR1 LGHNA and CDR2 YNFKEQ. CDR3 sequence: CASSQGTSGPLDEQYF. The DNA of the CDR3 is TGTGCCAGCAGCCAAGGGACTAGCGGCCCGCTGGACGAGCAGTACTTC.

This clone was found a few times. The chain employs TRBV7-2 and TRBJ2-3; D gene unclear. The germline V and J ends were trimmed by 4 bases and 3 bases, with 8 bases remaining between them. The CDR3 is 13 amino acids. Germline CDR1 reads SGHTA; CDR2 reads FQGNSA. The CDR3, as DNA: TGTGCCAGCAGCTCGGCTCCAACAGATACGCAGTATTTT. Translation: CASSSAPTDTQYF.

With respect to this clone: The sample holds other DNA sequences that translate to the same CDR3. The rearrangement links TRBV29-1 to TRBJ1-5; possibly TRBD1 for D (6 bases). The CDR3 runs to 14 residues. Trimming removed 4 bases from V and 0 bases from J, with 10 bases in between. Germline assignment: CDR1 SQVTM and CDR2 ANQGSEA. CDR3 in amino acids: CSVGTANSNQPQHF. DNA for the CDR3: TGCAGCGTTGGGACAGCGAATAGCAATCAGCCCCAGCATTTT.

This clone was seen only a few times. The V call is TRBV6-6, the J call TRBJ2-7; TRBD2 is a possible D gene (5 bases). Trimming took off 0 bases at V and 6 bases at J, with 9 bases between the two ends. Per the germline V gene, CDR1 is MNHNY and CDR2 is SVGAGI (reference sequence). The CDR3 is 13 amino acids. As DNA, the CDR3 is TGTGCCAGCAGTTACTCGAGCGGTCGCGAGCAGTACTTC. Amino acids: CASSYSSGREQYF.

The chain links TRBV7-2 to TRBJ2-7; 7 bases align to TRBD2. V shed 5 bases and J 5 bases; nucleotides not matched to a gene: 9. Germline V gene data show CDR1 as SGHTA and CDR2 as FQGNSA. CDR3 length: 14 residues. CDR3 amino acids: CASSPLRGGHEQYF. The CDR3 coding sequence is TGTGCCAGCAGCCCCCTTCGGGGAGGGCACGAGCAGTACTTC.

The rearrangement uses TRBV6-5 and TRBJ2-7; D is undetermined. The CDR3 is 11 residues long. Germline V gives CDR1 MNHEY, CDR2 SVGAGI. Trimming pared 5 bases from V and 4 bases from J, leaving 6 bases between. CDR3 nucleotide sequence: TGTGCCAGCAGTCAAGAGTACGAGCAGTACTTC. Translated, it gives CASSQEYEQYF.

The V gene is TRBV6-1, the J gene TRBJ1-1; no clear D. This CDR3 is built from 10 residues. The ends were cut back, 1 base at V and 7 bases at J, with 1 base in the middle. CDR1 MNHNS and CDR2 SASEGT come from the germline V gene. Here the CDR3 reads CASSEVEAFF. DNA for the CDR3: TGTGCCAGCAGTGAAGTTGAAGCTTTCTTT.

V usage is TRBV27 and J usage is TRBJ1-2, with D possibly being TRBD1 (5 bases). Germline CDR1 MNHEY, CDR2 SMNVEV (reference sequence). V was clipped by 6 bases and J by 2 bases, with 13 bases between them. This CDR3 spans 14 amino acids. In DNA, the CDR3 is TGTGCCAGCAGGGGACGGGCAACAAACTATGGCTACACCTTC. It specifies CASRGRATNYGYTF.

Regarding this clone: Other nucleotide sequences from this sample produce the same CDR3. The chain joins TRBV28 to TRBJ2-1; D gene uncertain. Trimming removed 7 bases from V and 1 base from J, with 14 bases in between. CDR3 size: 15 residues. From germline, CDR1 is MDHEN and CDR2 SYDVKM. CDR3 region: CASTPGGPSYNEQFF. The CDR3 region has the DNA TGTGCCAGCACCCCCGGCGGTCCGTCCTACAATGAGCAGTTCTTC.

The CDR3 bases are TGTGCCAGCAGCTTGGCCTTCCGTGGGGGCCCCCTGGACGAGCAGTACTTC. Translated: CASSLAFRGGPLDEQYF. The chain couples TRBV5-6 to TRBJ2-7, with a weak D call TRBD1 (6 bases). The length of the CDR3 is 17 residues. The V end was cut by 0 bases, the J end by 5 bases, with 21 bases between. Germline-derived CDR1 and CDR2 are SGHDT and YYEEEE. Using reference TRBV5-6 and TRBJ2-7 for the parts outside the CDR3, the full variable domain is DAGVTQSPTHLIKTRGQQVTLRCSPKSGHDTVSWYQQALGQGPQFIFQYYEEEERQRGNFPDRFSGHQFPNYSSELNVNALLLGDSALYLCASSLAFRGGPLDEQYFGPGTRLTVT.

This clone has only a few counts. This rearrangement joins TRBV18 to TRBJ1-1; 7 nucleotides match TRBD1. Looked up from germline, CDR1 is KGHSH and CDR2 is LQKENI. The V gene end was trimmed by 4 bases and the J gene end by 3 bases; junction bases not matched to a gene: 8. The CDR3 is 15 residues long. The CDR3 loop reads CASSHRGGLDTEAFF. CDR3 coding DNA: TGTGCCAGCTCACACAGAGGGGGCTTGGACACTGAAGCTTTCTTT.